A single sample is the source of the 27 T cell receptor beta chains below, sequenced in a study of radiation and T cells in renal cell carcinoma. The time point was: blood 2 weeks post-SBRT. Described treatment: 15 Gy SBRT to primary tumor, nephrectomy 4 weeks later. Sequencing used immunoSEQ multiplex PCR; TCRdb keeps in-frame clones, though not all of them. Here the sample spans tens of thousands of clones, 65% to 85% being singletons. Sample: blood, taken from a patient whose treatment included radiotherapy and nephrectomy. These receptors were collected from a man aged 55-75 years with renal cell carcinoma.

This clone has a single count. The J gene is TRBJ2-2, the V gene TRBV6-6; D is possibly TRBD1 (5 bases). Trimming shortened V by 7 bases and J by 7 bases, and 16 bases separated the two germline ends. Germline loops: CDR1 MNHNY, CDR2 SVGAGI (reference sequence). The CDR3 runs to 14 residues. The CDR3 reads CASTDSMQGGELFF. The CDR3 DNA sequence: TGTGCCAGCACCGACTCGATGCAGGGCGGGGAGCTGTTTTTT.

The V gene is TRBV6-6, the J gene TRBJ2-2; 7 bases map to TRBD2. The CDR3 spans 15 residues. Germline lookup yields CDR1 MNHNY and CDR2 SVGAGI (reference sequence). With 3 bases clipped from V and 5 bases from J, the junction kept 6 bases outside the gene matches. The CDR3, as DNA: TGTGCCAGCAGTTATATGTCGGGGGGTACCGGGGAGCTGTTTTTT. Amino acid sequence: CASSYMSGGTGELFF.

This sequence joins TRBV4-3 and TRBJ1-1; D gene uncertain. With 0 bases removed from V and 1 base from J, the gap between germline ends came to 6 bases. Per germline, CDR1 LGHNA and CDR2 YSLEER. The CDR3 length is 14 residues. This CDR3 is CASSQDVQNTEAFF. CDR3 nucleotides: TGCGCCAGCAGCCAAGATGTTCAGAACACTGAAGCTTTCTTT.

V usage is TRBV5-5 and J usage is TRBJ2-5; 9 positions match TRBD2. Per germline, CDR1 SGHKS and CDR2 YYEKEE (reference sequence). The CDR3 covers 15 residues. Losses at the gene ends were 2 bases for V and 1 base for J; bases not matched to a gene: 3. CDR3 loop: CASSLILAGQETQYF. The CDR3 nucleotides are TGTGCCAGCAGCTTAATACTAGCGGGCCAAGAGACCCAGTACTTC.

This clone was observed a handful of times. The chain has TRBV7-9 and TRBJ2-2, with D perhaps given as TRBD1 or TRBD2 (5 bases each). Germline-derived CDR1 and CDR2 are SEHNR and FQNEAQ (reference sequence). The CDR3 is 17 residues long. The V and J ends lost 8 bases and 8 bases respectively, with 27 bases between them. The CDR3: CASHSSSDQGPWGELFF. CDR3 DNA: TGTGCCAGCCACTCGTCGTCCGACCAGGGACCCTGGGGGGAGCTGTTTTTT.

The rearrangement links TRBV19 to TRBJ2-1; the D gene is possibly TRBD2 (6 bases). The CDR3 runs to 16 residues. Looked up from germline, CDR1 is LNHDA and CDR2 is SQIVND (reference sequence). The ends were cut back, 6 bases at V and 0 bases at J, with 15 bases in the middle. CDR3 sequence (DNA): TGTGCCAGTAGGGAAAAGCGGGTCACCTCCTACAATGAGCAGTTCTTC. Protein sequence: CASREKRVTSYNEQFF. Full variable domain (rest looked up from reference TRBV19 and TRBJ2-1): DGGITQSPKYLFRKEGQNVTLSCEQNLNHDAMYWYRQDPGQGLRLIYYSQIVNDFQKGDIAEGYSVSREKKESFPLTVTSAQKNPTAFYLCASREKRVTSYNEQFFGPGTRLTVL.

CDR3 bases: TGTGCCACCAAAACCAGCGGGAGTTCGTACGAGCAGTACTTC. Its translation is CATKTSGSSYEQYF. The chain couples TRBV2 to TRBJ2-7; 8 bases line up with TRBD2. The CDR3 loop spans 14 amino acids. Trimming took 10 bases from V and 4 from J; bases not matched to a gene: 12. CDR1 and CDR2 (germline): SNHLY, FYNNEI.

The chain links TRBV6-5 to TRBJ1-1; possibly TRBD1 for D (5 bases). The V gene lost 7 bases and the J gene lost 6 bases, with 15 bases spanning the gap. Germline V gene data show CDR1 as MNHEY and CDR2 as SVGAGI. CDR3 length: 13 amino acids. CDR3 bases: TGTGCCAGCAAGCCCCGGGGGAGTGCTGAAGCTTTCTTT. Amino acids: CASKPRGSAEAFF.

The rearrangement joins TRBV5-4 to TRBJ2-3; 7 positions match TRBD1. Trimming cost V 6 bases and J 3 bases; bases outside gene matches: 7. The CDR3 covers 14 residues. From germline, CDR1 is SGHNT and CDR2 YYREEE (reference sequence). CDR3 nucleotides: TGTGCCAGCAACAACAGGGGAGAGACAGATACGCAGTATTTT. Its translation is CASNNRGETDTQYF.

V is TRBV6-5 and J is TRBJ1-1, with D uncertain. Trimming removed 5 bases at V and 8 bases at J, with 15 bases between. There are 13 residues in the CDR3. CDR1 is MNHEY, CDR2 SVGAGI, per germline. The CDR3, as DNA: TGTGCCAGCAGTCCAACACTCCAATCCGAAGCTTTCTTT. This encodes CASSPTLQSEAFF.

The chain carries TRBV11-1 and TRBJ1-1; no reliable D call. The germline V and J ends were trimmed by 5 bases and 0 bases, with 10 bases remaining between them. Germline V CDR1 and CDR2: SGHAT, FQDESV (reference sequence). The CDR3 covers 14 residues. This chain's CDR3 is CASSLGGLNTEAFF. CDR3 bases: TGTGCCAGCAGCCTAGGCGGGTTGAACACTGAAGCTTTCTTT. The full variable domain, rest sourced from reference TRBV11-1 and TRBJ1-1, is EAEVAQSPRYKITEKSQAVAFWCDPISGHATLYWYRQILGQGPELLVQFQDESVVDDSQLPKDRFSAERLKGVDSTLKIQPAELGDSAMYLCASSLGGLNTEAFFGQGTRLTVV.

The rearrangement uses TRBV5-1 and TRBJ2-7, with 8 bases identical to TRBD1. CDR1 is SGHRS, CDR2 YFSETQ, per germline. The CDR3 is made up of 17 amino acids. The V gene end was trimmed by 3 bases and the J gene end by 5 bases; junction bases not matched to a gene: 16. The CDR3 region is CASSWIGTGRRSDEQYF. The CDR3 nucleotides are TGCGCCAGCAGCTGGATCGGGACAGGCCGGCGAAGTGACGAGCAGTACTTC.

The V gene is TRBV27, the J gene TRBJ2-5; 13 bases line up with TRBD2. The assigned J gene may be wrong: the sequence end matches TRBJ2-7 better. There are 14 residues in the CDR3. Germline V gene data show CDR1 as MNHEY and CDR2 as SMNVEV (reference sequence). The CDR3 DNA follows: TGTGCCAGCAGGGGACTAGCGGGACCCTACGAGCAGTACTTC. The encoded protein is CASRGLAGPYEQYF.

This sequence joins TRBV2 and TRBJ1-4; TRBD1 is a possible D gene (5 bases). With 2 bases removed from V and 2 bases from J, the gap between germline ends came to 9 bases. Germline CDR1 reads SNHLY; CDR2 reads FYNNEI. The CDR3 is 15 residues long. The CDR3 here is CASSEYGGTNEKLFF. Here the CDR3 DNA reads TGTGCCAGCAGTGAATACGGGGGGACTAATGAAAAACTGTTTTTT.

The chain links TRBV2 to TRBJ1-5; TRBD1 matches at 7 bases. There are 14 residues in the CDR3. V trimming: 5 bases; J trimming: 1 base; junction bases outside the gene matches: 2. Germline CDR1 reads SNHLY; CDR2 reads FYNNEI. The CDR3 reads CASSIQGSNQPQHF. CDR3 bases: TGTGCCAGCAGTATACAGGGGAGCAATCAGCCCCAGCATTTT.

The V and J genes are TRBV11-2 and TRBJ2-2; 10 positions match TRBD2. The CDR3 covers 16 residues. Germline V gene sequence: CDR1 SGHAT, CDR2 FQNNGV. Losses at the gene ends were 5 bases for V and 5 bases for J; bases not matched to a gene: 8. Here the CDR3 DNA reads TGTGCCAGCAGCCTGCTAGCGGGGGTAATTACCGGGGAGCTGTTTTTT. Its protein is CASSLLAGVITGELFF.

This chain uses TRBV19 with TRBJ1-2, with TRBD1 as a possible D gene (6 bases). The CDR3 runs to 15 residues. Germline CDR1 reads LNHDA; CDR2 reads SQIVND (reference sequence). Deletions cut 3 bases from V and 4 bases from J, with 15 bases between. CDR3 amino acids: CASSIPGGGPYGYTF. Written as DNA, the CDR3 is TGTGCCAGTAGTATCCCCGGGGGCGGCCCCTATGGCTACACCTTC.

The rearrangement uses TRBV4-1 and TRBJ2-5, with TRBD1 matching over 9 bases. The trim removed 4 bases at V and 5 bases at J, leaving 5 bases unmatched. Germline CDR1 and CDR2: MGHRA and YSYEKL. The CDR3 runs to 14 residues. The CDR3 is CASSPRDRVETQYF. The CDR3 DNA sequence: TGCGCCAGCAGCCCGCGGGACAGGGTTGAGACCCAGTACTTC.

CDR3 amino acids: CASSLSSSWSFEKLFF. DNA for the CDR3: TGTGCCAGCAGCTTAAGTTCAAGTTGGTCCTTCGAAAAACTGTTTTTT. The chain joins TRBV5-6 to TRBJ1-4, with D uncertain. The CDR3 covers 16 residues. The V gene lost 2 bases and the J gene lost 8 bases, with 19 bases spanning the gap. Germline-derived CDR1 and CDR2 are SGHDT and YYEEEE.

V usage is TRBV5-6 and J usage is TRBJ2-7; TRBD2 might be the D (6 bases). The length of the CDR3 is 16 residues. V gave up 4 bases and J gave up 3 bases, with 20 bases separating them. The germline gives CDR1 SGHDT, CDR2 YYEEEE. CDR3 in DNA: TGTGCCAGCAGCATTCTGGGGCAGGAGGGGAACTACGAGCAGTACTTC. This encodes CASSILGQEGNYEQYF.

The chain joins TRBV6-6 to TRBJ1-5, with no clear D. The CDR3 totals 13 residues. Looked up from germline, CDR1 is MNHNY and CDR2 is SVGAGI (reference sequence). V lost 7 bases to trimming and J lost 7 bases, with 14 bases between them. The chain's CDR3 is CASNLLEGQPQHF. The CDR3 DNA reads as TGTGCCAGCAACCTACTCGAAGGACAGCCCCAGCATTTT.

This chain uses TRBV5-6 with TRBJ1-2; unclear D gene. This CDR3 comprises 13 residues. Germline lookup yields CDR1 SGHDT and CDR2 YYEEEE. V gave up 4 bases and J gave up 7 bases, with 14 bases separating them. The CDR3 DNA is TGTGCCAGCAGCCTCAGACGGCCCAGTGGCTACACCTTC. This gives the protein CASSLRRPSGYTF.

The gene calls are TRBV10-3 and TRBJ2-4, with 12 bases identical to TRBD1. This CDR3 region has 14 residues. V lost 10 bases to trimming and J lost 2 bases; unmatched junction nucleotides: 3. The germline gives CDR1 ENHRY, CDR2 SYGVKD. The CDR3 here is CATGTGGPKNIQYF. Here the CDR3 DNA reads TGTGCCACGGGGACAGGGGGCCCCAAAAACATTCAGTACTTC.

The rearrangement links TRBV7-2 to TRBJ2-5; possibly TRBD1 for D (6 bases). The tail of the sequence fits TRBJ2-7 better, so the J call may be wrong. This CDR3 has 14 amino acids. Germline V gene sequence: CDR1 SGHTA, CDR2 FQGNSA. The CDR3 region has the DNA TGTGCCAGCAGCTTGGGACAACGCTCCTACGAGCAGTACTTC. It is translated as CASSLGQRSYEQYF.

This chain's CDR3 is CASTPRGPGPGFMIAKNIQYF. CDR3 nucleotides: TGTGCCAGCACCCCACGGGGGCCAGGGCCTGGATTTATGATAGCCAAAAACATTCAGTACTTC. This rearrangement joins TRBV21-1 to TRBJ2-4. TRBV21-1 is reported as a pseudogene. The CDR3 length is 21 residues.

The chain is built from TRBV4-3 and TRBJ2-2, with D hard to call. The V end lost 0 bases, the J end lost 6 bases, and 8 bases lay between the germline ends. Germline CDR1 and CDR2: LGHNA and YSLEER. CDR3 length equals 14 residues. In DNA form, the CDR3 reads TGCGCCAGCAGCCAAGATGAGGAAGCCGGGGAGCTGTTTTTT. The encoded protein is CASSQDEEAGELFF.

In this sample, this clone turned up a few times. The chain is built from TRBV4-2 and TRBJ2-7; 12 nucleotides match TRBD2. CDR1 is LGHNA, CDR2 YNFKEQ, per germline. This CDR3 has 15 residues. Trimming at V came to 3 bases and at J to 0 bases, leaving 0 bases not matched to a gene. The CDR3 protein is CASSQTSGSSYEQYF. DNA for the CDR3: TGTGCCAGCAGCCAGACTAGCGGGAGCTCCTACGAGCAGTACTTC.